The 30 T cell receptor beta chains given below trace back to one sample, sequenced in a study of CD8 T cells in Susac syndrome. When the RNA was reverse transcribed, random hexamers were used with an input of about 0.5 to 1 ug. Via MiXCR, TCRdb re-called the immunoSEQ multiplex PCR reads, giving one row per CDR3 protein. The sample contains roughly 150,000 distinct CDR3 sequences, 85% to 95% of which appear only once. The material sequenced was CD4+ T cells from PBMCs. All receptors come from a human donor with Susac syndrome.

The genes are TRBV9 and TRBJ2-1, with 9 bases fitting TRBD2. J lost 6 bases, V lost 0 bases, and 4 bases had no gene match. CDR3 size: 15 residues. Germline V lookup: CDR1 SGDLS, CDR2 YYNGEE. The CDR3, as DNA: TGTGCCAGCAGCGTAGCTGGCGGGGGGGCCAATGAGCAGTTCTTC. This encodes CASSVAGGGANEQFF. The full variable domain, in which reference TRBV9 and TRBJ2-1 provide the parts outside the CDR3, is DSGVTQTPKHLITATGQRVTLRCSPRSGDLSVYWYQQSLDQGLQFLIQYYNGEERAKGNILERFSAQQFPDLHSELNLSSLELGDSALYFCASSVAGGGANEQFFGPGTRLTVL.

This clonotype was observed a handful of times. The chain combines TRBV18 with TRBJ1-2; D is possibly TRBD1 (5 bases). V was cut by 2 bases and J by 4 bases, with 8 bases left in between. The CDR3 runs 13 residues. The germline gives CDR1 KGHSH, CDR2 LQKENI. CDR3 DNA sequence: TGTGCCAGCTCACCAAGGGGACTCTATGGCTACACCTTC. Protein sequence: CASSPRGLYGYTF.

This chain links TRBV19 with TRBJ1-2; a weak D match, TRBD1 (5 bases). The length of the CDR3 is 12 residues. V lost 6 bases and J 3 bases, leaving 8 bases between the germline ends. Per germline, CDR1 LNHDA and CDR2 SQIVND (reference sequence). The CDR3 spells CASRIRDYGYTF. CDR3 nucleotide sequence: TGTGCCAGTAGAATCAGGGACTATGGCTACACCTTC.

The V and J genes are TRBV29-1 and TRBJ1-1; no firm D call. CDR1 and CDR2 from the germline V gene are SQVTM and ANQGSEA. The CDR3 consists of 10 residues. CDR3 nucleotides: TGCGCTGAGGGGAACACTGAAGCTTTCTTT. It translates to CAEGNTEAFF.

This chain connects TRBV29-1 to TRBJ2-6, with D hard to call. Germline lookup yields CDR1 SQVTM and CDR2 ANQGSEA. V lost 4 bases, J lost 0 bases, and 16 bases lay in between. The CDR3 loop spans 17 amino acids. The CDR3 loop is CSVGWQAARSGANVLTF. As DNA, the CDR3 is TGCAGCGTTGGCTGGCAGGCCGCACGCTCTGGGGCCAACGTCCTGACTTTC.

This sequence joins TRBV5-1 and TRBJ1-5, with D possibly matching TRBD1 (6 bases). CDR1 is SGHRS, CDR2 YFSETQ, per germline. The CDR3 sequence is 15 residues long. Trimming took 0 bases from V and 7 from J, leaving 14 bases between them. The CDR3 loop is CASSLDSGGRQPQHF. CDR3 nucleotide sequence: TGCGCCAGCAGCTTGGATTCCGGGGGCAGGCAGCCCCAGCATTTT.

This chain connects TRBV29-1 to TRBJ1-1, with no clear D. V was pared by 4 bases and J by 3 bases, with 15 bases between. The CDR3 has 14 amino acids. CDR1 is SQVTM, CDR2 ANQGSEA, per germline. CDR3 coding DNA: TGCAGCGTTGCCATGGCAGGACGGGACACTGAAGCTTTCTTT. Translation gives CSVAMAGRDTEAFF.

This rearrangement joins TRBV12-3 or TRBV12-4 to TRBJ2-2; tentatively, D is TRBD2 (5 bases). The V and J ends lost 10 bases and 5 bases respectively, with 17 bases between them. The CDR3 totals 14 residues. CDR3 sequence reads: CANARGIATGELFF. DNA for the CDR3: TGTGCCAACGCCCGAGGAATAGCGACCGGGGAGCTGTTTTTT.

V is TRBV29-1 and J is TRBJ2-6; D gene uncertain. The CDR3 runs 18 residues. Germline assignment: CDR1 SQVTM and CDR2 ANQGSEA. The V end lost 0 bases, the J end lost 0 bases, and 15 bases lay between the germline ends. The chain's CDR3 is CSVEDLNIIFSGANVLTF. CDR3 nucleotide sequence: TGCAGCGTTGAAGATTTGAACATTATATTCTCTGGGGCCAACGTCCTGACTTTC.

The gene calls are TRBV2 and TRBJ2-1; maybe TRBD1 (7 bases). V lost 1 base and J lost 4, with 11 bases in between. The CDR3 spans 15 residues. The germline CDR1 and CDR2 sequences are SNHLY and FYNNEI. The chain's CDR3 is CASSEGRGRYNEQFF. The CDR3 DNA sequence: TGTGCCAGCAGTGAAGGGAGGGGGCGGTACAATGAGCAGTTCTTC.

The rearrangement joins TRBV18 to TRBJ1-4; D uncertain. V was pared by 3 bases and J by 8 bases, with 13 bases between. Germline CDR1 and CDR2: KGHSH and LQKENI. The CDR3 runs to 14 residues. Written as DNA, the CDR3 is TGTGCCAGCTCACCGACCTGGATTAGGGAAAAACTGTTTTTT. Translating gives CASSPTWIREKLFF.

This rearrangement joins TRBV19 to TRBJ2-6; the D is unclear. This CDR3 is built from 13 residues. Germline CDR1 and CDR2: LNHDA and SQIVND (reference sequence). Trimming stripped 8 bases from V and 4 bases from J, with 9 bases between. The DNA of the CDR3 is TGTGCCAGTGGTCAGTCAGGGGCCAACGTCCTGACTTTC. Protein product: CASGQSGANVLTF.

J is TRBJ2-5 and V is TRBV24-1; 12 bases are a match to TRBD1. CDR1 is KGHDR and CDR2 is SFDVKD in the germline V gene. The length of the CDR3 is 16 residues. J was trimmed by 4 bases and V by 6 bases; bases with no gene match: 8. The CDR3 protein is CATSRGQGAIGETQYF. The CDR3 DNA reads TGTGCCACCAGTCGGGGACAGGGGGCGATCGGAGAGACCCAGTACTTC.

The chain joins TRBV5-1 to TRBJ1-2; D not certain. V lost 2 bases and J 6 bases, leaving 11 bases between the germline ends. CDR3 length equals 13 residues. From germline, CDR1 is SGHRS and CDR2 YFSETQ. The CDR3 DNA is TGCGCCAGCAGCTTCGGGGATGGAAATGGCTACACCTTC. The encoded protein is CASSFGDGNGYTF.

The DNA of the CDR3 is TGTGCCAGCAGCCCCCGACTAGCGGGGGGGAATCAGGAGCAGTTCTTC. Translation gives CASSPRLAGGNQEQFF. The chain links TRBV6-6 to TRBJ2-1; 14 bases are a match to TRBD2. The J segment lost 10 bases and the V segment lost 6 bases, leaving 11 bases of the junction unmatched. Per germline, CDR1 MNHNY and CDR2 SVGAGI (reference sequence). The CDR3 contains 16 residues.

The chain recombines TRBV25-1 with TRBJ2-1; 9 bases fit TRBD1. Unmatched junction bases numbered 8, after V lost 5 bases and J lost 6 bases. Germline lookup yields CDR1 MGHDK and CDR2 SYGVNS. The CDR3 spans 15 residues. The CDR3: CASSRRDRDINEQFF. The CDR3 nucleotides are TGTGCCAGCAGTCGCCGGGACAGGGACATCAATGAGCAGTTCTTC.

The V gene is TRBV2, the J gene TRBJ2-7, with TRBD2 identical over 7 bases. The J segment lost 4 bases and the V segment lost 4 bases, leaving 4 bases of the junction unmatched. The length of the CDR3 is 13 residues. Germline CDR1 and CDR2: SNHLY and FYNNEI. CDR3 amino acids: CASSGDYSYEQYF. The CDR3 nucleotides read TGTGCCAGCAGTGGGGACTACTCATACGAGCAGTACTTC.

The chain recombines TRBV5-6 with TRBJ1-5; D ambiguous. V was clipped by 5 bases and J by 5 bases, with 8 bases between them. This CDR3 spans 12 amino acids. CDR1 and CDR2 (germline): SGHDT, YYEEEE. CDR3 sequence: CASSKAYQPQHF. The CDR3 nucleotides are TGTGCCAGCAGTAAGGCGTATCAGCCCCAGCATTTT.

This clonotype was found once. CDR3 region: CSAGAPRAFF. Here the CDR3 DNA reads TGCAGTGCTGGCGCCCCGCGGGCTTTCTTT. The chain employs TRBV20-1 and TRBJ1-1; no clear D. This CDR3 has 10 residues. Trimming cost V 5 bases and J 11 bases, with 12 bases left between them. In germline, CDR1 is DFQATT, CDR2 SNEGSKA (reference sequence).

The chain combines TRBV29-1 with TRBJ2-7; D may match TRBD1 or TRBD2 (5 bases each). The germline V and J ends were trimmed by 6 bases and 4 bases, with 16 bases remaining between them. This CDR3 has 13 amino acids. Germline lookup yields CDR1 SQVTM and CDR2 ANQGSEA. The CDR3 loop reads CSVVRQTGYEQYF. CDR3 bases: TGCAGCGTAGTTAGACAGACGGGATACGAGCAGTACTTC.

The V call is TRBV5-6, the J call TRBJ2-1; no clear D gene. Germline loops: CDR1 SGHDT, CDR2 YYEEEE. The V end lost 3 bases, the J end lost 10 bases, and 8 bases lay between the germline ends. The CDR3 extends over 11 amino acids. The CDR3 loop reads CASSWQREQFF. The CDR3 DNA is TGTGCCAGCAGCTGGCAACGGGAGCAGTTCTTC.

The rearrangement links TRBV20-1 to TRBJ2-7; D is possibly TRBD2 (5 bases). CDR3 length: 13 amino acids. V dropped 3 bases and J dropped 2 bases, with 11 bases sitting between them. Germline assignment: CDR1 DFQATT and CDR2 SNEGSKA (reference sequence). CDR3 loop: CSASRTSPYEQYF. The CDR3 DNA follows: TGCAGTGCTAGTAGGACTTCCCCCTACGAGCAGTACTTC.

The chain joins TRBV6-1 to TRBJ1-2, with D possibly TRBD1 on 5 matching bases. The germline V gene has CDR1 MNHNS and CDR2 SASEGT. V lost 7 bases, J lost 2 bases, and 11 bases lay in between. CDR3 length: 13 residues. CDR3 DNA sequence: TGTGCCAGCAAGAGAGCAGGGAACTATGGCTACACCTTC. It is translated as CASKRAGNYGYTF.

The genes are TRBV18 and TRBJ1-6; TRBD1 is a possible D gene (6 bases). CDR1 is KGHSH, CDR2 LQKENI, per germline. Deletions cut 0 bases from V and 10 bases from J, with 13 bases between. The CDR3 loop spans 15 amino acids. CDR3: CASSPPKGDGSPLHF. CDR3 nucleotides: TGTGCCAGCTCACCACCGAAGGGGGACGGATCACCCCTCCACTTT.

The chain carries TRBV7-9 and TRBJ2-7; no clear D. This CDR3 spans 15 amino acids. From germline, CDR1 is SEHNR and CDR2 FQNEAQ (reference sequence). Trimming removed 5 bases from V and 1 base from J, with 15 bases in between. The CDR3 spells CASSPMTVNSYEQYF. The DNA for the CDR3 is TGTGCCAGCAGCCCGATGACGGTGAATTCCTACGAGCAGTACTTC.

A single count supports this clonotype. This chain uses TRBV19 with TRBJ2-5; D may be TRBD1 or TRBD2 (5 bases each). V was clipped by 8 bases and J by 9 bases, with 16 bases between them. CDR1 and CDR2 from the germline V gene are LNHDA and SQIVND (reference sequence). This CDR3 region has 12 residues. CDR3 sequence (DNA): TGTGCCAGTCGGGACGGTCCGGGGTCCCAGTACTTC. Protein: CASRDGPGSQYF.

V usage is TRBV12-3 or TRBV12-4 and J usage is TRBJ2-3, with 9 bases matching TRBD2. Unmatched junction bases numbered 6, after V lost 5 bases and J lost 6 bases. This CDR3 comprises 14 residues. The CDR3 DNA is TGTGCCAGCAGTGTGACTAGCGGAGGGGATACGCAGTATTTT. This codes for CASSVTSGGDTQYF.

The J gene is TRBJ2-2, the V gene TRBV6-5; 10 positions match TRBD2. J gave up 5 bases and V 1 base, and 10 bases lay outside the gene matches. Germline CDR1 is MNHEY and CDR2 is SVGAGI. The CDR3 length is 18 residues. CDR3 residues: CASSYWGLAGGGTGELFF. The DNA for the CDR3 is TGTGCCAGCAGTTACTGGGGATTAGCGGGGGGAGGGACCGGGGAGCTGTTTTTT.

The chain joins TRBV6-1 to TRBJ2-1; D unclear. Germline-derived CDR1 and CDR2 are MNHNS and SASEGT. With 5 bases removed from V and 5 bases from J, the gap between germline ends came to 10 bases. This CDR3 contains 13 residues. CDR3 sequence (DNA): TGTGCCAGCAGTCCGGCCCTCAACAATGAGCAGTTCTTC. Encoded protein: CASSPALNNEQFF.

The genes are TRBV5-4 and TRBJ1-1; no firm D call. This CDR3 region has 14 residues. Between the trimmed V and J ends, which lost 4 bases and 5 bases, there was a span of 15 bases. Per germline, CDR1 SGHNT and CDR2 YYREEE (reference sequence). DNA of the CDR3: TGTGCCAGCAGCCCCCGTGGTAGTTTAACTGAAGCTTTCTTT. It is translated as CASSPRGSLTEAFF.